Below, 8 T cell receptor beta chains from the same sample are listed, as sequenced in a study of HIV-infected patients and healthy controls. The repertoire came from unfractionated whole blood and reflected all unsorted peripheral T cells. cDNA was made from roughly 500 ng RNA using alpha and beta constant primers. Alpha and beta chain libraries were made separately by chain-specific third strand synthesis with multiplexing indices. MiXCR, run by TCRdb on the 5' RACE reads, gives a single entry per CDR3 protein. This sample has over 3,500 distinct CDR3 sequences, with 10% to 15% found just once. The material sequenced was blood, taken before antiretroviral therapy. These receptors originate from an adult with HIV infection.

The table lists this clonotype with a few counts. V and J are TRBV7-9 and TRBJ2-5; 9 nucleotides line up with TRBD1. The CDR3 sequence is 16 residues long. V shed 5 bases, J shed 5 bases, and the junction held 12 bases outside the gene matches. Looked up from germline, CDR1 is SEHNR and CDR2 is FQNEAQ (reference sequence). In DNA form, the CDR3 reads TGTGCCAGCAGCCCTCCCGAGGGACAGGGATCGGAGACCCAGTACTTC. Its protein product is CASSPPEGQGSETQYF. The whole variable domain, remainder taken from reference TRBV7-9 and TRBJ2-5, is DTGVSQNPRHKITKRGQNVTFRCDPISEHNRLYWYRQTLGQGPEFLTYFQNEAQLEKSRLLSDRFSAERPKGSFSTLEIQRTEQGDSAMYLCASSPPEGQGSETQYFGPGTRLLVL.

This clonotype is medium-sized in the sample. The chain combines TRBV5-1 with TRBJ1-5; D remains unclear. The CDR3 is 15 amino acids. Per germline, CDR1 SGHRS and CDR2 YFSETQ. V shed 0 bases and J shed 5 bases, with 12 bases lying between them. Written as DNA, the CDR3 is TGCGCCAGCAGCTTGGGACCAGAAAATTATCAGCCCCAGCATTTT. Its protein product is CASSLGPENYQPQHF.

By frequency in the sample, this clonotype is medium-sized (0.01 to 0.1%). The J gene is TRBJ2-3, the V gene TRBV20-1, with 9 bases that match TRBD1. The CDR3 length is 16 residues. Trimming at V came to 3 bases and at J to 4 bases, leaving 11 bases not matched to a gene. Germline values: CDR1 DFQATT, CDR2 SNEGSKA (reference sequence). The CDR3 loop is CSASAEGQGRADTQYF. CDR3 sequence (DNA): TGCAGTGCTAGCGCAGAGGGACAGGGCCGGGCAGATACGCAGTATTTT.

This clonotype was recorded at least ten times. The gene calls are TRBV4-3 and TRBJ2-5, with 10 bases fitting TRBD2. The ends lost 0 bases at V and 5 bases at J; junction bases unmatched: 9. Per the germline V gene, CDR1 is LGHNA and CDR2 is YSLEER. This CDR3 has 17 residues. In nucleotides, the CDR3 is TGCGCCAGCAGCCAAGATCGGTCAACTAGCGGGACGGAGACCCAGTACTTC. This gives the protein CASSQDRSTSGTETQYF.

The chain combines TRBV7-2 with TRBJ1-5; the D is unclear. The V end lost 10 bases, the J end lost 4 bases, and 17 bases lay between the germline ends. The CDR3 runs 14 residues. CDR1 is SGHTA and CDR2 is FQGNSA in the germline V gene. CDR3 amino acids: CATSSQGMNQPQHF. The DNA of the CDR3 is TGTGCCACCTCGTCCCAAGGGATGAATCAGCCCCAGCATTTT.

This clonotype is labeled medium-sized. This chain joins TRBV20-1 and TRBJ2-1, with unresolved D. From germline, CDR1 is DFQATT and CDR2 SNEGSKA (reference sequence). With 4 bases removed from V and 0 bases from J, the gap between germline ends came to 10 bases. The CDR3 is made up of 14 amino acids. CDR3 in amino acids: CSAKLLSSYNEQFF. For the CDR3, the DNA is TGCAGTGCTAAACTTCTTAGCTCCTACAATGAGCAGTTCTTC.

A remark on this clonotype: A much bigger clone sits one base away, suggesting this may be a read error. The V call is TRBV20-1, the J call TRBJ1-1; 8 bases match TRBD1. The germline gives CDR1 DFQATT, CDR2 SNEGSKA (reference sequence). CDR3 length: 14 amino acids. Here the CDR3 reads CSASTTGDYTEDFF. As DNA, the CDR3 is TGCAGTGCTAGTACGACAGGGGATTATACTGAAGATTTCTTT.

V gene TRBV5-1 combines with J gene TRBJ2-6, with D possibly being TRBD2 (5 bases). V lost 4 bases, J lost 6 bases, and 14 bases lay in between. CDR1 is SGHRS and CDR2 is YFSETQ in the germline V gene. This CDR3 is 15 amino acids long. The CDR3 DNA is TGCGCCAGCAGCCCTGAGGGCGTTGTGGCCAACGTCCTGACTTTC. Translated, it gives CASSPEGVVANVLTF.